This T cell receptor (beta chain) appears in the sequencing data of a study of blood T cells in healthy people across ages. Notes on the study in general: Long-lived donors had more naive CD4+ cells and higher diversity than aged donors.

It was with a sample-barcoded 5' primer and a J-beta primer mix that a second PCR of roughly 7 to 12 cycles was run. Using its own MiXCR run on the 5' RACE reads, TCRdb lists one record per CDR3 protein. The data contain approximately 800,000 distinct CDR3 sequences, roughly 50% of them singletons. On this clonotype: Antigen specificity is unknown.

Trimming shortened V by 1 base and J by 3 bases, and 12 bases separated the two germline ends. Per the germline V gene, CDR1 is MGHDK and CDR2 is SYGVNS. The CDR3 is made up of 15 amino acids. The chain joins TRBV25-1 to TRBJ2-5, with D perhaps matching TRBD1 (6 bases). Sequences were obtained from blood. This clonotype was sampled from a man aged 40-49 years in good health. The chain's CDR3 is CASSELGRQEETQYF. Here the CDR3 DNA reads TGTGCCAGCAGTGAATTGGGCAGACAGGAAGAGACCCAGTACTTC.